These T cell receptor beta chains were read from a single sample in a study of T cells in Graves' hyperthyroidism and ophthalmopathy. TCRdb re-analysed the multiplex PCR reads in MiXCR, keeping a single row per CDR3 protein. The table lists over 250,000 distinct CDR3 sequences, 22% of them singletons, with 50% to 75% in the top ten. Sequencing was done on a sample of blood. Source of these receptors: a man younger than 40 with Graves' ophthalmopathy. The CDR3 runs from the conserved cysteine through the conserved F or W. Each record gives: J gene, V gene, D gene, clone size, CDR3 protein, CDR3 DNA. A D gene is named only where the DNA matches it firmly. Rows may omit the clone size; those that give it use once, few, many or a size class.

TRBJ2-1 | TRBV24-1 | NA | NA | CATRGRGLNEQFF | TGTGCCACCAGGGGACGCGGGTTGAATGAGCAGTTCTTC
TRBJ2-1 | TRBV20-1 | TRBD2 | few | CSARPSGGLAAREQFF | TGCAGTGCTAGACCATCAGGAGGACTAGCGGCCCGGGAGCAGTTCTTC
TRBJ2-3 | TRBV20-1 | NA | few | CSASIPDTQYF | TGCAGTGCTAGTATTCCAGATACGCAGTATTTT
TRBJ1-1 | TRBV2 | NA | many | CASRTGPPTRNTEAFF | TGTGCCAGCAGGACCGGGCCCCCCACTAGGAACACTGAAGCTTTCTTT
TRBJ2-7 | TRBV11-3 | TRBD2 | NA | CAGSIRTSGSISYEQYF | TGTGCCGGCAGCATACGGACTAGCGGGAGTATATCCTACGAGCAGTACTTC
TRBJ2-4 | TRBV24-1 | TRBD1 | many | CATSDSDRDIQYF | TGTGCCACCAGTGACTCGGACAGGGACATTCAGTACTTC
TRBJ2-7 | TRBV6-1 | NA | many | CASSYEAGVDEQYF | TGTGCCAGCAGTTACGAGGCAGGGGTGGACGAGCAGTACTTC
TRBJ2-1 | TRBV7-8 | NA | many | CASSLTTGTHNEQFF | TGTGCCAGCAGCTTAACGACAGGGACTCACAATGAGCAGTTCTTC
TRBJ2-3 | TRBV24-1 | TRBD2 | few | CATMRGDTDTQYF | TGTGCCACCATGCGGGGGGACACAGATACGCAGTATTTT
TRBJ2-7 | TRBV27 | TRBD1 | NA | CASTPGTGLYEQYF | TGTGCCAGCACCCCGGGGACAGGGCTATACGAGCAGTACTTC
TRBJ1-5 | TRBV7-2 | NA | NA | CASSLAGPTRQPQHF | TGTGCCAGCAGCTTAGCGGGCCCTACCCGTCAGCCCCAGCATTTT
TRBJ2-7 | TRBV7-9 | TRBD1 | NA | CASSSLQGDTYEQYF | TGTGCCAGCAGCTCCTTACAGGGGGACACCTACGAGCAGTACTTC
TRBJ1-3 | TRBV19 | TRBD1 | few | CATGQGASGNTIYF | TGTGCCACGGGGCAGGGGGCTTCTGGAAACACCATATATTTT
TRBJ2-4 | TRBV20-1 | NA | NA | CSAQRLQLAKNIQYF | TGCAGTGCCCAGAGGTTGCAGTTAGCCAAAAACATTCAGTACTTC
TRBJ1-5 | TRBV19 | TRBD1 | few | CAGGTAGNQPQHF | TGTGCCGGGGGGACAGCGGGCAATCAGCCCCAGCATTTT
TRBJ1-1 | TRBV7-8 | NA | NA | CASSFLGASAEAFF | TGTGCCAGCAGCTTTCTGGGGGCTTCCGCTGAAGCTTTCTTT
TRBJ2-7 | TRBV27 | NA | many | CASMGTLSYEQYF | TGTGCCAGCATGGGGACCTTATCCTACGAGCAGTACTTC
TRBJ2-3 | TRBV2 | NA | few | CASSAGAGGAGDTQYF | TGTGCCAGCAGTGCAGGGGCCGGAGGAGCGGGTGATACGCAGTATTTT
TRBJ1-4 | TRBV6-1 | NA | few | CASSLGPNEKLFF | TGTGCCAGCAGTTTGGGTCCCAATGAAAAACTGTTTTTT
TRBJ1-1 | TRBV24-1 | TRBD1 | NA | CATRDRGGEAFF | TGTGCCACCAGGGACAGGGGTGGTGAAGCTTTCTTT
TRBJ2-5 | TRBV14 | NA | many | CASSQREGLAAYKETQYF | TGTGCCAGCAGCCAACGGGAAGGTTTAGCGGCCTACAAAGAGACCCAGTACTTC
TRBJ2-3 | TRBV2 | TRBD2 | NA | CASSSPTSGRADTQYF | TGTGCCAGCAGTTCCCCGACTAGCGGGAGGGCAGATACGCAGTATTTT
TRBJ2-1 | TRBV18 | NA | NA | CASSPTRVRYNEQFF | TGTGCCAGCTCACCTACTAGAGTCAGGTACAATGAGCAGTTCTTC
TRBJ2-3 | TRBV18 | NA | many | CASSEIGATKVTQYF | TGTGCCAGCTCTGAGATAGGGGCCACTAAAGTTACGCAGTATTTT
TRBJ1-2 | TRBV3-1 | TRBD1 | many | CASSQVETGVVYGYTF | TGTGCCAGCAGCCAAGTCGAGACAGGGGTAGTCTATGGCTACACCTTC
TRBJ1-1 | TRBV28 | NA | many | CASSLPRFTEAFF | TGTGCCAGCAGTTTACCGCGGTTTACTGAAGCTTTCTTT
TRBJ2-1 | TRBV27 | NA | few | CASRRNYNEQFF | TGTGCCAGCAGGCGGAATTACAATGAGCAGTTCTTC
TRBJ1-2 | TRBV19 | NA | NA | CASSTSDEFGYTF | TGTGCCAGTAGTACTTCGGATGAGTTTGGCTACACCTTC
TRBJ1-5 | TRBV12-3/TRBV12-4 | NA | NA | CASSFPGTDQPQHF | TGTGCCAGCAGTTTTCCGGGGACCGATCAGCCCCAGCATTTT
TRBJ2-5 | TRBV24-1 | NA | NA | CATSEPTGLETQYF | TGTGCCACCAGTGAACCGACGGGGTTGGAGACCCAGTACTTC
TRBJ1-5 | TRBV5-5 | NA | NA | CASSWSRVSNQPQHF | TGTGCCAGCAGCTGGTCCAGGGTTAGCAATCAGCCCCAGCATTTT
TRBJ2-2 | TRBV7-3 | NA | NA | CASSLEFGQGGTGELFF | TGTGCTAGCAGCTTAGAGTTTGGGCAGGGTGGCACCGGGGAGCTGTTTTTT
TRBJ1-2 | TRBV7-3 | NA | many | CASSPDTVMGGYTF | TGTGCCAGCAGCCCAGACACCGTTATGGGTGGCTACACCTTC
TRBJ2-1 | TRBV11-1 | TRBD2 | many | CASSLRTRDNEQFF | TGTGCCAGCAGCTTAAGGACTAGGGACAATGAGCAGTTCTTC
TRBJ1-5 | TRBV12-3/TRBV12-4 | TRBD1 | NA | CASSPNRGKQPQHF | TGTGCCAGCAGTCCAAACAGGGGAAAACAGCCCCAGCATTTT
TRBJ1-1 | TRBV2 | NA | NA | CASPPGWATEAFF | TGTGCCAGCCCCCCAGGGTGGGCCACTGAAGCTTTCTTT
TRBJ2-1 | TRBV27 | NA | NA | CASSLGGGNNEQFF | TGTGCCAGCAGTTTAGGTGGGGGTAACAATGAGCAGTTCTTC
TRBJ2-3 | TRBV15 | TRBD1 | NA | CATSRNSGQGVNTQYF | TGTGCCACCAGCAGGAACTCAGGACAGGGAGTAAATACGCAGTATTTT
TRBJ1-5 | TRBV29-1 | TRBD1 | few | CSVTTGVNQPQHF | TGCAGCGTGACGACAGGGGTCAATCAGCCCCAGCATTTT